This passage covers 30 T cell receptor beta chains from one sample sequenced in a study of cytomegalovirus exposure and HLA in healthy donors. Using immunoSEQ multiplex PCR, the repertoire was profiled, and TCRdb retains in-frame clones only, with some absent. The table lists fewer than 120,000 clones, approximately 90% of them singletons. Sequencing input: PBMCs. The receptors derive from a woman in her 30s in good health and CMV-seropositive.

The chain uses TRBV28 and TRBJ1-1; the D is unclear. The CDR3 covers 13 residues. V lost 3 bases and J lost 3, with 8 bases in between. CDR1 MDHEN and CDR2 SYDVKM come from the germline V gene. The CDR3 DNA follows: TGTGCCAGCAGTTTGGTGGCATACACTGAAGCTTTCTTT. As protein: CASSLVAYTEAFF.

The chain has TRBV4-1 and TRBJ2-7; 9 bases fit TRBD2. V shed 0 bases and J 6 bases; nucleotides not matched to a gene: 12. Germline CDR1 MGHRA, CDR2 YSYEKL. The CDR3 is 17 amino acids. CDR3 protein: CASSQEEAGLAVAEQYF. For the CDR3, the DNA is TGCGCCAGCAGCCAAGAGGAGGCGGGACTAGCTGTCGCCGAGCAGTACTTC.

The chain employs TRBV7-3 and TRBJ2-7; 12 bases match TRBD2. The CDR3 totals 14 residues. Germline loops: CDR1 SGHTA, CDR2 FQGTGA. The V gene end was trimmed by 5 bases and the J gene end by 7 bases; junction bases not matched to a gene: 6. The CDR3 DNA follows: TGTGCCAGCAGCCCTAGCGGGAGGGCGGGGGAGCAGTACTTC. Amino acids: CASSPSGRAGEQYF.

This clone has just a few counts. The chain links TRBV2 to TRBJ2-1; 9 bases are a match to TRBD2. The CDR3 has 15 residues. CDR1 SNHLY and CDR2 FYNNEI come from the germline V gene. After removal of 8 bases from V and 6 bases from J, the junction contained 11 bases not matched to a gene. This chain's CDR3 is CASSLRAGGLNEQFF. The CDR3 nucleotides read TGTGCCAGCTCGTTAAGGGCGGGAGGGCTCAATGAGCAGTTCTTC.

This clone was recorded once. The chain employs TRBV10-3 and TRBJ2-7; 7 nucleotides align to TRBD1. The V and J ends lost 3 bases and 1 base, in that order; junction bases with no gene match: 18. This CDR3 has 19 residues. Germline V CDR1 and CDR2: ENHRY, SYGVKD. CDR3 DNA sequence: TGTGCCATCAGTGATCCCGCGATGCGACCGGGACAGTCTTCCTACGAGCAGTACTTC. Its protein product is CAISDPAMRPGQSSYEQYF.

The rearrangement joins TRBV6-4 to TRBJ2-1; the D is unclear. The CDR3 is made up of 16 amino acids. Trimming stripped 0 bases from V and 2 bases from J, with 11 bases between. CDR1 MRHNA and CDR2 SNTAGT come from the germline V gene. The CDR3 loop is CASSDSRTTTYNEQFF. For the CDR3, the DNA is TGTGCCAGCAGTGACTCTAGAACGACAACCTACAATGAGCAGTTCTTC.

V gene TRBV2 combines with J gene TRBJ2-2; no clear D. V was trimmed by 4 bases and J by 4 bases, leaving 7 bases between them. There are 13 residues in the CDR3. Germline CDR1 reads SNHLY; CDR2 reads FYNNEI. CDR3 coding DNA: TGTGCCAGCAGTGCAGGTATCACCGGGGAGCTGTTTTTT. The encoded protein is CASSAGITGELFF.

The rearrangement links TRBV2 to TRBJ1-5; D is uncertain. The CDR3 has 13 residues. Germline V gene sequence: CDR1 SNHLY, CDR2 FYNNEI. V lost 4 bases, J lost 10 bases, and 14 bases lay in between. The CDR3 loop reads CASSGRGSGPQHF. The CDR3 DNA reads TGTGCCAGCAGTGGCCGGGGAAGCGGACCCCAGCATTTT.

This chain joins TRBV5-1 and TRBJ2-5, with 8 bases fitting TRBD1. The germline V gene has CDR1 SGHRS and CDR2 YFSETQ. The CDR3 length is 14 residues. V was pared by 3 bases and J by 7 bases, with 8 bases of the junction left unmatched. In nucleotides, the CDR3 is TGCGCCAGCAGCTCGAGGACAGGGACGTGGACCCAGTACTTC. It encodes CASSSRTGTWTQYF. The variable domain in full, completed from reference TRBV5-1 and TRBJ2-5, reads KAGVTQTPRYLIKTRGQQVTLSCSPISGHRSVSWYQQTPGQGLQFLFEYFSETQRNKGNFPGRFSGRQFSNSRSEMNVSTLELGDSALYLCASSSRTGTWTQYFGPGTRLLVL.

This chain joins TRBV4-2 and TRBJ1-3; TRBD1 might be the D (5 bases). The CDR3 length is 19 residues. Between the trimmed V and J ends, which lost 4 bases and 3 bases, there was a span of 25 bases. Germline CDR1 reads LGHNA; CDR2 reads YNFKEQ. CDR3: CASSPSFRPGGDYGNTIYF. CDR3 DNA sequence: TGTGCCAGCAGCCCTTCCTTTCGCCCGGGGGGGGACTATGGAAACACCATATATTTT.

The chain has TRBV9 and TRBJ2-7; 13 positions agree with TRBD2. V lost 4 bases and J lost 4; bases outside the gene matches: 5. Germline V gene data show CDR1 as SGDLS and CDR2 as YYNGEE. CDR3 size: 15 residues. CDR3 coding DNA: TGTGCCAGCAGCCCTAGGACTAGCGGGAGTTACGAGCAGTACTTC. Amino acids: CASSPRTSGSYEQYF.

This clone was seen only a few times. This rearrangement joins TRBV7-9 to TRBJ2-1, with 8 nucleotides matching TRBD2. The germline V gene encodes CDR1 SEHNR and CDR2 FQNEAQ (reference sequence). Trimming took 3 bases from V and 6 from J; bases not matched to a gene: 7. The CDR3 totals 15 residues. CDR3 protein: CASSFSGGPSNEQFF. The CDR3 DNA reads TGTGCCAGCAGCTTTTCGGGAGGGCCCTCCAATGAGCAGTTCTTC.

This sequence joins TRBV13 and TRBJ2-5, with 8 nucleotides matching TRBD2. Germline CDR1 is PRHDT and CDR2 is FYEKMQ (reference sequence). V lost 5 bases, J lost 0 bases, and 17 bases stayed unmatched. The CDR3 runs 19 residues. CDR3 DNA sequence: TGTGCCAGCAGCCCAAAGGATCCAGCGGGGGATAAACACCAAGAGACCCAGTACTTC. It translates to CASSPKDPAGDKHQETQYF.

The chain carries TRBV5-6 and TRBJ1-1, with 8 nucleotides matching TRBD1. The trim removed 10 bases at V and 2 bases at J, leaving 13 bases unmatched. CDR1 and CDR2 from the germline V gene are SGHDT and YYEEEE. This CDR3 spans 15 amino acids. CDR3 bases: TGTGCCTCTCAATCCGGGACAGGCCTTAACACTGAAGCTTTCTTT. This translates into CASQSGTGLNTEAFF.

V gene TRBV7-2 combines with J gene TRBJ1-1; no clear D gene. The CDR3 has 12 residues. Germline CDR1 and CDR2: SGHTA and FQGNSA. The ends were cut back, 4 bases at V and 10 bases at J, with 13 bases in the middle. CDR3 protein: CASSSTRRRAFF. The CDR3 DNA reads TGTGCCAGCAGCTCCACGAGGAGACGAGCTTTCTTT. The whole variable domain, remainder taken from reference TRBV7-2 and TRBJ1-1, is GAGVSQSPSNKVTEKGKDVELRCDPISGHTALYWYRQSLGQGLEFLIYFQGNSAPDKSGLPSDRFSAERTGGSVSTLTIQRTQQEDSAVYLCASSSTRRRAFFGQGTRLTVV.

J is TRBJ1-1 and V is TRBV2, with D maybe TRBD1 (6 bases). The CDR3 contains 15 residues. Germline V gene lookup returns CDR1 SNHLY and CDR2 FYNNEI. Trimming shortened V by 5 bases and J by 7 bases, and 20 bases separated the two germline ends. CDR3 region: CASSYKTGTSYEAFF. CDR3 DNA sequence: TGTGCCAGCAGTTATAAGACCGGGACATCCTATGAAGCTTTCTTT. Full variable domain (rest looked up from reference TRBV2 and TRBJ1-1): EPEVTQTPSHQVTQMGQEVILRCVPISNHLYFYWYRQILGQKVEFLVSFYNNEISEKSEIFDDQFSVERPDGSNFTLKIRSTKLEDSAMYFCASSYKTGTSYEAFFGQGTRLTVV.

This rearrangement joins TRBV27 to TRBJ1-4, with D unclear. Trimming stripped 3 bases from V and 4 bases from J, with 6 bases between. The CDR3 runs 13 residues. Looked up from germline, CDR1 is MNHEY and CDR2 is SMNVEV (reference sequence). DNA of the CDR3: TGTGCCAGCAGTTTTCAGGTTAATGAAAAACTGTTTTTT. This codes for CASSFQVNEKLFF.

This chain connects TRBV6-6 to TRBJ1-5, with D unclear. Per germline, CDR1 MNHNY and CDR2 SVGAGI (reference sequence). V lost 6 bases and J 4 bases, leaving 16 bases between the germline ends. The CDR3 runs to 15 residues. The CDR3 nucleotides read TGTGCCAGCAGCCCCGGGCCCGGGGTTAATCAGCCCCAGCATTTT. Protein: CASSPGPGVNQPQHF.

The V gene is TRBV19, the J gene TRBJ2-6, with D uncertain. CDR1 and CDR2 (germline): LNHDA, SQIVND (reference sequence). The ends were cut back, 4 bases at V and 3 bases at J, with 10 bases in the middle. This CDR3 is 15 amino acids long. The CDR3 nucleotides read TGTGCCAGTAGTAGGGTACGCGGTGGGGCCAACGTCCTGACTTTC. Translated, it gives CASSRVRGGANVLTF.

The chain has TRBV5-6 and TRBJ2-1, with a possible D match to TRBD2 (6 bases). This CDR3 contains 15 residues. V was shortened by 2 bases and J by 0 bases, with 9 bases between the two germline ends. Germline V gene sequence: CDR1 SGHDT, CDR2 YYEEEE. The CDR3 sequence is CASSLSGFSYNEQFF. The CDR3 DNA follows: TGTGCCAGCAGCTTAAGCGGGTTCTCCTACAATGAGCAGTTCTTC.

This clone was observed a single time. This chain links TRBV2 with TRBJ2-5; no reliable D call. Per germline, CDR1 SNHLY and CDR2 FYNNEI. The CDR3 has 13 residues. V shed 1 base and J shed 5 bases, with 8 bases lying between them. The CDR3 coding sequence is TGTGCCAGCAGTGAAGGCCACCGGGAGACCCAGTACTTC. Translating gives CASSEGHRETQYF.

In DNA form, the CDR3 reads TGCGCCAGCAGCCAAGATTTTGGAGCGGGGGGTGAGACCCAGTACTTC. Residues: CASSQDFGAGGETQYF. The chain joins TRBV4-3 to TRBJ2-5; 9 bases are shared with TRBD2. CDR1 and CDR2 from the germline V gene are LGHNA and YSLEER. Trimming cost V 0 bases and J 5 bases; bases outside gene matches: 7. This CDR3 comprises 16 residues.

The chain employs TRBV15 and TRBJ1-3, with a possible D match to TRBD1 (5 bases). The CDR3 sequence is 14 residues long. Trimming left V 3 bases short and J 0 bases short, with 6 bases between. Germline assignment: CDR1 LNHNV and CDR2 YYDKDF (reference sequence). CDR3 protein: CATSSDSSGNTIYF. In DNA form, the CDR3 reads TGTGCCACCAGCAGCGACAGCTCTGGAAACACCATATATTTT.

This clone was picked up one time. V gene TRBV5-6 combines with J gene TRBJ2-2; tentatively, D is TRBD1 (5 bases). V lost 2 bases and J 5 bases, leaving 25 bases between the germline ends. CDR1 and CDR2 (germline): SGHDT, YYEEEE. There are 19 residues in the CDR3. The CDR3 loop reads CASSLVPSSWGRLTGELFF. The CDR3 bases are TGTGCCAGCAGCTTAGTCCCATCTTCCTGGGGCCGGCTTACCGGGGAGCTGTTTTTT. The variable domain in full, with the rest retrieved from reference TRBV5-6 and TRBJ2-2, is DAGVTQSPTHLIKTRGQQVTLRCSPKSGHDTVSWYQQALGQGPQFIFQYYEEEERQRGNFPDRFSGHQFPNYSSELNVNALLLGDSALYLCASSLVPSSWGRLTGELFFGEGSRLTVL.

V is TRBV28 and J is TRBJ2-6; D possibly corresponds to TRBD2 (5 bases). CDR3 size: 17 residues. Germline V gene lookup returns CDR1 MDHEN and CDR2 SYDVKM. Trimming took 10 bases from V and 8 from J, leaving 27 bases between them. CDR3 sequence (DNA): TGTGCCACCTTTCCATCCTTAGGAATGCCCGGGACCAACGTCCTGACTTTC. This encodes CATFPSLGMPGTNVLTF.

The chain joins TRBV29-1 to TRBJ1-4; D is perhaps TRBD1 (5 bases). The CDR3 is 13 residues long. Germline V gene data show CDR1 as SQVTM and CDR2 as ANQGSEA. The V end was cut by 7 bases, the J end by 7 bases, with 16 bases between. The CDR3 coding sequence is TGCAGCGCTCAATCCAGGGCAGGTGAAAAACTGTTTTTT. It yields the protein CSAQSRAGEKLFF.

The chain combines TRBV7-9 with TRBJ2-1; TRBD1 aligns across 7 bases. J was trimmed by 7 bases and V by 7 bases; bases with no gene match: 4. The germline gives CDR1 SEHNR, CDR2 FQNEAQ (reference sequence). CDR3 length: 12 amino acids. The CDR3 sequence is CASIQQGNEQFF. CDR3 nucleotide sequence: TGTGCCAGCATCCAACAGGGGAATGAGCAGTTCTTC.

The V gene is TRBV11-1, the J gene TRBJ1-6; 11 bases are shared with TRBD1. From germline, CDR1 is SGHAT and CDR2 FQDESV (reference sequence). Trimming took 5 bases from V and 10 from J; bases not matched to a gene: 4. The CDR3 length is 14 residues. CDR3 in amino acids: CASSAGTGGSPLHF. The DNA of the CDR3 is TGTGCCAGCAGCGCAGGGACAGGGGGATCACCCCTCCACTTT. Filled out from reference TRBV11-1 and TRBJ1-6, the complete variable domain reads EAEVAQSPRYKITEKSQAVAFWCDPISGHATLYWYRQILGQGPELLVQFQDESVVDDSQLPKDRFSAERLKGVDSTLKIQPAELGDSAMYLCASSAGTGGSPLHFGNGTRLTVT.

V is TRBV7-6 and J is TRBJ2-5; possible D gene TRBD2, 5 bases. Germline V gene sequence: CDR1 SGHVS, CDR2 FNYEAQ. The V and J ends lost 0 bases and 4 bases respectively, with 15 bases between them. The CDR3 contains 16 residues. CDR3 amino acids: CASSLAGSRGIETQYF. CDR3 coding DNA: TGTGCCAGCAGCTTAGCCGGGTCGAGAGGGATAGAGACCCAGTACTTC.

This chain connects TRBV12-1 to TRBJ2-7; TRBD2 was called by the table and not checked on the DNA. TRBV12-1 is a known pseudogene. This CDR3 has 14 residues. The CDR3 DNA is TGTGCCAGCAGCTTTCCAGCGGGGGTGTACGAGCAGTACTTC. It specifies CASSFPAGVYEQYF.